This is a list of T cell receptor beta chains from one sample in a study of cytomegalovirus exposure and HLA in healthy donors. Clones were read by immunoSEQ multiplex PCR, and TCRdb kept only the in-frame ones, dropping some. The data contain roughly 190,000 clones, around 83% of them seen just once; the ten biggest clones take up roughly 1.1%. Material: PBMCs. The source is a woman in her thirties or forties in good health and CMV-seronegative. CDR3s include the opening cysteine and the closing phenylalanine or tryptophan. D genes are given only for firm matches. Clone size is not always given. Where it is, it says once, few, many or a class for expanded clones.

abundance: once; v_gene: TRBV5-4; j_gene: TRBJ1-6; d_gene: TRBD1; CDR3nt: TGTGCCAGCAGCCCCGGACAGGATAATTCACCCCTCCACTTT; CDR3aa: CASSPGQDNSPLHF
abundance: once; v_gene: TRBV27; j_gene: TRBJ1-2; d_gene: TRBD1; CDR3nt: TGTGCCAGCAGTTGGGCTCCGGGACAGGGGGCCCTTAACTATGGCTACACCTTC; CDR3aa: CASSWAPGQGALNYGYTF
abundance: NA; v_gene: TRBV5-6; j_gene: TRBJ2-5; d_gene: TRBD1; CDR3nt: TGTGCCAACCCTCGTGGGACAGGGAGGGGGGAGACCCAGTACTTC; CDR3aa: CANPRGTGRGETQYF
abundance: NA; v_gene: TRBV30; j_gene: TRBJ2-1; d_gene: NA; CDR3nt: TGTGCCTGGAGTCTACCCCCTTCCTACAATGAGCAGTTCTTC; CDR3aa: CAWSLPPSYNEQFF
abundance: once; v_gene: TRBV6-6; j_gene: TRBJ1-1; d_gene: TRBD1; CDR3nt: TGTGCCAGCACCCCTAGACAGGGAGGCACTGAAGCTTTCTTT; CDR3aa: CASTPRQGGTEAFF
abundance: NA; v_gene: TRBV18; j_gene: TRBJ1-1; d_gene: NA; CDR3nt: TGTGCCAGCTCGTCGGACAGGAACACTGAAGCTTTCTTT; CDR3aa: CASSSDRNTEAFF
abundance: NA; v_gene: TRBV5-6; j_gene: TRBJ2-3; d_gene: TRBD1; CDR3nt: TGTGCCAGCAGCTTTCGACAGGGGCGGGCAGATACGCAGTATTTT; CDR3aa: CASSFRQGRADTQYF
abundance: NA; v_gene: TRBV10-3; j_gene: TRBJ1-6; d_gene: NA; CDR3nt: TGTGCCATCAGCCAGGGACTCCATAATTCACCCGAATCCCTCCACTTT; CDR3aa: CAISQGLHNSPESLHF
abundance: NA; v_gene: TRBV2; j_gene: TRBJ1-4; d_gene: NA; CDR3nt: TGTGCCAGCAGGTTTAGGGACGGGAGGATGTTTTTT; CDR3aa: CASRFRDGRMFF
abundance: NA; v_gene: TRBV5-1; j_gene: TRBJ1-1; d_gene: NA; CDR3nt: TGCGCCAGCAGCTTGGCCGGGCGGGGGGCGGTTGAGGAAGCTTTCTTT; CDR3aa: CASSLAGRGAVEEAFF
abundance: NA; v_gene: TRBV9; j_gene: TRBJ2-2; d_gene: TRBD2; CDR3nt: TGTGCCAGCAGCGTCTGGGCTAGCGGGAGGGCCGTCACCGGGGAGCTGTTTTTT; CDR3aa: CASSVWASGRAVTGELFF
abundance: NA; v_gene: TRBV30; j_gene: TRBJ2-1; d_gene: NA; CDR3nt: TGTGCCTGGAGTGTAAGGCAGGGGCGGAGTAGTTCCTACAATGAGCAGTTCTTC; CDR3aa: CAWSVRQGRSSSYNEQFF
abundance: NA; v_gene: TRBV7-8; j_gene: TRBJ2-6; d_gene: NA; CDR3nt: TGTGCCAGCAGCTTAGCGAGCTCTGGGGCCAACGTCCTGACTTTC; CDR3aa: CASSLASSGANVLTF
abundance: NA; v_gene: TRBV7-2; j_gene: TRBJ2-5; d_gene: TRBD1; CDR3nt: TGTGCCAGCAGCATTTACAGGGGTCCAGAGACCCAGTACTTC; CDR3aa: CASSIYRGPETQYF
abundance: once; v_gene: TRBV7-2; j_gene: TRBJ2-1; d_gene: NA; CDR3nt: TGTGCCAGCAGCTTAGACTACCACTCCTACAATGAGCAGTTCTTC; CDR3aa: CASSLDYHSYNEQFF
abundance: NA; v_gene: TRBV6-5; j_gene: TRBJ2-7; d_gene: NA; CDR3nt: TGTGCCAGCACTCAGGGGTACGAGCAGTACTTC; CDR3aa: CASTQGYEQYF
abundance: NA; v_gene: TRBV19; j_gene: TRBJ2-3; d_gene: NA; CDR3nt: TGTGCCAGTACCCGGAGGGTCTTCACAGATACGCAGTATTTT; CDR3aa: CASTRRVFTDTQYF
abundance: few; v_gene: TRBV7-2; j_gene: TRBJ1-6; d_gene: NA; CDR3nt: TGTGCCAGCAGCTTAGTGGGAGGGGGGAATGGTAACTATAATTCACCCCTCCACTTT; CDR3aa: CASSLVGGGNGNYNSPLHF
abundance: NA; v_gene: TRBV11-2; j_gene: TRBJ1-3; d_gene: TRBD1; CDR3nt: TGTGCCAGCAGCTTACAGGGGGTACCGGGAAACACCATATATTTT; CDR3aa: CASSLQGVPGNTIYF
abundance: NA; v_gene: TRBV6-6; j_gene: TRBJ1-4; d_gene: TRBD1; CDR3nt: TGTGCCAGCAACAGGGGCGAACATAATGAAAAACTGTTTTTT; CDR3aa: CASNRGEHNEKLFF
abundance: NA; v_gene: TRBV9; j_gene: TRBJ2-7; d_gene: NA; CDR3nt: TGTGCCAGCAGCGCCACAGGGTACGGCTACGAGCAGTACTTC; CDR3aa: CASSATGYGYEQYF
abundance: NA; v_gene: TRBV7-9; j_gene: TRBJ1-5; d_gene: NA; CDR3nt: TGTGCCAGCAGCTTAAGGGGGGGAGAAAATCAGCCCCAGCATTTT; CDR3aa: CASSLRGGENQPQHF
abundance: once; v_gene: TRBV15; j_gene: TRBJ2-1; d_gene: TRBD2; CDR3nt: TGTGCCACCAGCGACCGGACTAGCGGGGACTACAATGAGCAGTTCTTC; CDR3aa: CATSDRTSGDYNEQFF
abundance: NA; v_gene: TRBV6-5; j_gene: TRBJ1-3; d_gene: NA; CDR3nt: TGTGCCAGCAGTTACTCGGGCCTAAACATTTGGAACACCATATATTTT; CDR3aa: CASSYSGLNIWNTIYF
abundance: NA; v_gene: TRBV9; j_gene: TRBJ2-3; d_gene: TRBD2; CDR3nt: TGTGCCAGCAGCGTAACCCCGGGACTAGCGGGAGTAGATACGCAGTATTTT; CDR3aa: CASSVTPGLAGVDTQYF
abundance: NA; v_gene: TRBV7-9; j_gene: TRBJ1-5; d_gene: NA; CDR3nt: TGTGCCAGCAGCTGGACAGGCAATCAGCCCCAGCATTTT; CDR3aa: CASSWTGNQPQHF
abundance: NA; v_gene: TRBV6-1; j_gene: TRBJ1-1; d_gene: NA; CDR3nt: TGTGCCAGCAGTGTGCAGGGGACACCCCCTGAAGCTTTCTTT; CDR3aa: CASSVQGTPPEAFF
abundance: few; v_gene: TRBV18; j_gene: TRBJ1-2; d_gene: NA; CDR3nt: TGTGCCAGCTCACGGTACAGTACATATGGCTACACCTTC; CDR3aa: CASSRYSTYGYTF
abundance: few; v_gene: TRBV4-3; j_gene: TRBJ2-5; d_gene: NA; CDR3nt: TGCGCCAGCAGCCCCACCGGGTCCATAGGGGTTGGAGAGACCCAGTACTTC; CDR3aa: CASSPTGSIGVGETQYF
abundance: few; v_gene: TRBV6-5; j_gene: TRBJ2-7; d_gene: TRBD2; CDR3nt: TGTGCCAGCAGCACTTCCGGGACTAGGGTCTACGAGCAGTACTTC; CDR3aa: CASSTSGTRVYEQYF
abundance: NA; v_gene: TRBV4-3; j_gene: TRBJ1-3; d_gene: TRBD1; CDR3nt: TGCGCCAGCAGCCAGGATACAGGGGCCTCTGGAAACACCATATATTTT; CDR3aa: CASSQDTGASGNTIYF
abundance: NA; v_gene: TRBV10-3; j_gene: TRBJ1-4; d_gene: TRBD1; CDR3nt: TGTGCCATCGGGACAGTGGTAACTAATACAACTAATGAAAAACTGTTTTTT; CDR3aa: CAIGTVVTNTTNEKLFF
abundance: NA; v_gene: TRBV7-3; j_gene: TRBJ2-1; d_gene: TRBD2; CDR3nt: TGTGCCAGCAGCTTAGATAAAAGCGGGAGGGGCTACAATGAGCAGTTCTTC; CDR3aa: CASSLDKSGRGYNEQFF
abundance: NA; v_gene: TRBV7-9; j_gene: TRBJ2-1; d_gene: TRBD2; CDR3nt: TGTGCCAGCAGTCCCGGGACTAGCTACAATGAGCAGTTCTTC; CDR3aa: CASSPGTSYNEQFF
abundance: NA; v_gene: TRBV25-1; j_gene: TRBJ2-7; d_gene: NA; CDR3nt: TGTGCCAGCTTCTCCAGGGTTAGCGGCTCCTACGAGCAGTACTTC; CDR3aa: CASFSRVSGSYEQYF
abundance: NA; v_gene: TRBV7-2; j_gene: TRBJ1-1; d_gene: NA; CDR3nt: TGTGCCAGCAGCAAATACAGGGAGGGCACTGAAGCTTTCTTT; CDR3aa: CASSKYREGTEAFF
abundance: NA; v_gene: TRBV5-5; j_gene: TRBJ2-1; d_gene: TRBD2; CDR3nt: TGTGCCAGCAGCTTGGCCTGGCTAGCGGGTGAGCAGTTCTTC; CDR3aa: CASSLAWLAGEQFF
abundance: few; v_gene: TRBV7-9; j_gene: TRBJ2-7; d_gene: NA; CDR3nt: TGTGCCAGCAGCTTAAAGGGGCACGAGCAGTACTTC; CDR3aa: CASSLKGHEQYF
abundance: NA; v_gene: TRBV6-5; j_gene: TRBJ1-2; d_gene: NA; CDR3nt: TGTGCCAGCACCACCCGCCGCCAGTTCTATGGCTACACCTTC; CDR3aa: CASTTRRQFYGYTF
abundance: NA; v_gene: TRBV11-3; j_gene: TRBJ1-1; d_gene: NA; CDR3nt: TGTGCCAGCAGCTTAGACAGGGCACGGAACACTGAAGCTTTCTTT; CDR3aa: CASSLDRARNTEAFF
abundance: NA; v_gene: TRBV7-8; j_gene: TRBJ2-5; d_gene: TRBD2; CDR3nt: TGTGCCAGCAGTCCCCCAGTAGCGGGAGTTCGAGAGACCCAGTACTTC; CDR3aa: CASSPPVAGVRETQYF
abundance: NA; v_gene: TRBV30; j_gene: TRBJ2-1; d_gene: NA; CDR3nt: TGTGCCTGGAGCCCTCGGCGGGGCGGGGATGAGCAGTTCTTC; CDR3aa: CAWSPRRGGDEQFF
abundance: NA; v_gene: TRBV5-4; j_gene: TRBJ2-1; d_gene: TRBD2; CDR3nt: TGTGCCAGCTGGGATAGGGAGGGGTCCTACAATGAGCAGTTCTTC; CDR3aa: CASWDREGSYNEQFF